The 10 T cell receptor beta chains below come from one sample, sequenced in a study of CD8 T cells in Susac syndrome. RNA, at about 0.5 to 1 ug, was reverse transcribed with random hexamers. TCRdb reanalysed the immunoSEQ multiplex PCR reads using MiXCR and keeps one entry per CDR3 protein. The sample yields around 130,000 distinct CDR3 sequences, around 90% seen once. The sample was CD8+ T cells from PBMCs. The receptors were sampled from a human donor with multiple sclerosis.

The gene calls are TRBV15 and TRBJ1-1, with D uncertain. The germline CDR1 and CDR2 sequences are LNHNV and YYDKDF (reference sequence). This CDR3 spans 15 amino acids. V was trimmed by 1 base and J by 0 bases, leaving 9 bases between them. This CDR3 is CATSRVVEMNTEAFF. DNA for the CDR3: TGTGCCACCAGCAGAGTCGTGGAGATGAACACTGAAGCTTTCTTT.

V usage is TRBV27 and J usage is TRBJ2-7, with 8 bases identical to TRBD2. Germline CDR1 reads MNHEY; CDR2 reads SMNVEV (reference sequence). The trim removed 5 bases at V and 4 bases at J, leaving 13 bases unmatched. The CDR3 is made up of 16 amino acids. This chain's CDR3 is CASSIQAGALSYEQYF. The CDR3 region has the DNA TGTGCCAGCAGTATCCAAGCGGGAGCCCTTTCGTACGAGCAGTACTTC.

The chain carries TRBV7-9 and TRBJ2-7; D unclear. Deletions cut 5 bases from V and 4 bases from J, with 15 bases between. There are 14 residues in the CDR3. CDR1 and CDR2 from the germline V gene are SEHNR and FQNEAQ (reference sequence). The CDR3 loop reads CASSQTPLLYEQYF. The CDR3 DNA is TGTGCCAGCAGCCAAACCCCTCTATTATACGAGCAGTACTTC.

The chain combines TRBV2 with TRBJ1-5; the match to TRBD1 covers 8 bases. Germline assignment: CDR1 SNHLY and CDR2 FYNNEI. This CDR3 contains 15 residues. Germline trimming cut 6 bases from V and 8 bases from J; bases unmatched to any gene: 12. This CDR3 reads CASSRMTGEFEPQHF. For the CDR3, the DNA is TGTGCCAGCAGCCGAATGACAGGGGAGTTCGAGCCCCAGCATTTT.

The chain combines TRBV9 with TRBJ2-6; no clear D gene. The CDR3 consists of 14 residues. Trimming shortened V by 4 bases and J by 4 bases, and 9 bases separated the two germline ends. Germline V lookup: CDR1 SGDLS, CDR2 YYNGEE. The CDR3 spells CASSPLDGANVLTF. CDR3 DNA sequence: TGTGCCAGCAGCCCCCTTGACGGGGCCAACGTCCTGACTTTC.

V is TRBV9 and J is TRBJ2-6; D could derive from TRBD1 or TRBD2 (5 bases each). Germline V gene sequence: CDR1 SGDLS, CDR2 YYNGEE. V was trimmed by 0 bases and J by 2 bases, leaving 12 bases between them. The CDR3 spans 17 residues. As DNA, the CDR3 is TGTGCCAGCAGCGTAGAGATGGGGGTGACTGGGGCCAACGTCCTGACTTTC. Residues: CASSVEMGVTGANVLTF.

The rearrangement links TRBV10-3 to TRBJ1-1; tentatively, D is TRBD1 (5 bases). The CDR3 spans 13 residues. Per germline, CDR1 ENHRY and CDR2 SYGVKD. Trimming removed 9 bases at V and 1 base at J, with 12 bases between. CDR3 amino acids: CAILGDGNTEAFF. CDR3 bases: TGTGCCATTTTGGGGGACGGGAACACTGAAGCTTTCTTT.

The chain uses TRBV7-9 and TRBJ1-1; D may be TRBD1 (5 bases). The CDR3 extends over 14 amino acids. Germline loops: CDR1 SEHNR, CDR2 FQNEAQ (reference sequence). Trimming shortened V by 5 bases and J by 6 bases, and 16 bases separated the two germline ends. CDR3 sequence: CASSADRGFPEAFF. The CDR3 DNA reads as TGTGCCAGCAGCGCCGACCGGGGCTTCCCTGAAGCTTTCTTT.

This chain connects TRBV6-2 or TRBV6-3 to TRBJ2-2; no definite D call. The germline V gene encodes CDR1 MNHEY and CDR2 SVGEGT. The CDR3 is 11 amino acids. Trimming removed 7 bases at V and 5 bases at J, with 5 bases between. The CDR3 spells CASMATGELFF. The DNA for the CDR3 is TGTGCCAGCATGGCGACCGGGGAGCTGTTTTTT.

The CDR3 nucleotides are TGCAGCGCCCTGCTAGCGGGAGTTTCGGGTGAGCAGTTCTTC. Translating gives CSALLAGVSGEQFF. The chain joins TRBV29-1 to TRBJ2-1; 10 positions match TRBD2. The V segment lost 7 bases and the J segment 9 bases; nucleotides outside the gene matches: 12. This CDR3 is built from 14 residues. Germline V lookup: CDR1 SQVTM, CDR2 ANQGSEA.